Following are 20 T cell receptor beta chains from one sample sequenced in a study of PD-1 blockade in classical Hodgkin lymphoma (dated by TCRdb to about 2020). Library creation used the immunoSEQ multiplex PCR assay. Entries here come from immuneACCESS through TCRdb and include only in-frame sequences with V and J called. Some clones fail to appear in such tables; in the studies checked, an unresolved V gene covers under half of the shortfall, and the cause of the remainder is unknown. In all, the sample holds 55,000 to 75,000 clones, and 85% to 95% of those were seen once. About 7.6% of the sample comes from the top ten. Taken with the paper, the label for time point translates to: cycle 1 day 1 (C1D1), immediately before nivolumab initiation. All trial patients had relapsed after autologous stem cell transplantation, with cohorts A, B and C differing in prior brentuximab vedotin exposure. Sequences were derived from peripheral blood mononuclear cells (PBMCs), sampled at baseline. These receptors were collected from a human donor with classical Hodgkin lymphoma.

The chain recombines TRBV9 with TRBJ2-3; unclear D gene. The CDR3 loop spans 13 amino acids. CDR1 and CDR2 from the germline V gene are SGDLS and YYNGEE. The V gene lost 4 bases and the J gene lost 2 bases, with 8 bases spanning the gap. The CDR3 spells CASSSLNTDTQYF. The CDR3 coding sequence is TGTGCCAGCAGCTCCCTGAACACAGATACGCAGTATTTT.

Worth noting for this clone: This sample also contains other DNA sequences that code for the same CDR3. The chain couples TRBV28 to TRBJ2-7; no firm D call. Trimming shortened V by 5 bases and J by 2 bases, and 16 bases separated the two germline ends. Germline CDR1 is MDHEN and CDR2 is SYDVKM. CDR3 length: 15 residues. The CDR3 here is CASSPRISKTYEQYF. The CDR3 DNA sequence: TGTGCCAGCAGTCCCCGGATAAGTAAGACCTACGAGCAGTACTTC.

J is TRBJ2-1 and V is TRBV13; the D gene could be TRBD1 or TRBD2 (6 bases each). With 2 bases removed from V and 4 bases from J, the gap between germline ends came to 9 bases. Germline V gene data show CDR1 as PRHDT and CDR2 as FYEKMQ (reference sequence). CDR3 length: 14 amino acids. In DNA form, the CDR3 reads TGTGCCAGCAGCTTAAAGGGGGGTTACAATGAGCAGTTCTTC. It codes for CASSLKGGYNEQFF. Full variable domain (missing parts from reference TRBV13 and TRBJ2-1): AAGVIQSPRHLIKEKRETATLKCYPIPRHDTVYWYQQGPGQDPQFLISFYEKMQSDKGSIPDRFSAQQFSDYHSELNMSSLELGDSALYFCASSLKGGYNEQFFGPGTRLTVL.

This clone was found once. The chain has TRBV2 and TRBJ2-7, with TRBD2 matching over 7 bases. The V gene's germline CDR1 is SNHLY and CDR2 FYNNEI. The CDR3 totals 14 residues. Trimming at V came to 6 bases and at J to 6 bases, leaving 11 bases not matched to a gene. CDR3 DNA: TGTGCCAGCAGAATCCGGGACTATATCTCCGAGCAGTACTTC. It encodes CASRIRDYISEQYF.

CDR3 amino acids: CASSSNYDFQETQYF. The CDR3 DNA reads as TGTGCCAGCAGCTCGAATTACGACTTTCAAGAGACCCAGTACTTC. The genes are TRBV5-4 and TRBJ2-5, with no clear D. Trimming stripped 3 bases from V and 2 bases from J, with 14 bases between. CDR1 and CDR2 (germline): SGHNT, YYREEE (reference sequence). This CDR3 spans 15 amino acids.

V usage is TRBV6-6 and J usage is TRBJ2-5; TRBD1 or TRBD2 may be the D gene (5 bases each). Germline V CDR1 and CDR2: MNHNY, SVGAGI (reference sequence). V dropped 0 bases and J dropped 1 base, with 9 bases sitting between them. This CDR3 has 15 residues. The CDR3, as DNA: TGTGCCAGCAGTTACTCGATGGGACCCCAAGAGACCCAGTACTTC. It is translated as CASSYSMGPQETQYF.

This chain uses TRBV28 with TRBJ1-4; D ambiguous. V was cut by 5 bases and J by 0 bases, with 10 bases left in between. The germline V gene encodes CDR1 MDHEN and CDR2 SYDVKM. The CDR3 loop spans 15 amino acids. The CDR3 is CASSVPGTTNEKLFF. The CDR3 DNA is TGTGCCAGCAGTGTCCCGGGGACAACTAATGAAAAACTGTTTTTT.

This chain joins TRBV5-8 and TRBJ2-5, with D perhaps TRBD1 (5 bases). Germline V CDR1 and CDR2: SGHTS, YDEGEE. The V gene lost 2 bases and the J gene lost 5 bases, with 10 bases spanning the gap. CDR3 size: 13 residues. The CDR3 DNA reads TGTGCCAGCAGCTTTGGCAGGGCTGAGACCCAGTACTTC. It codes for CASSFGRAETQYF.

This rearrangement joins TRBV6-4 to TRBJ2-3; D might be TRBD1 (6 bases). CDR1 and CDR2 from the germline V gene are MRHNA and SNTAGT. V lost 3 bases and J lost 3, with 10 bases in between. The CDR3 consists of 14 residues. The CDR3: CASSDQGRTDTQYF. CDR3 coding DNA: TGTGCCAGCAGTGATCAGGGGCGGACAGATACGCAGTATTTT.

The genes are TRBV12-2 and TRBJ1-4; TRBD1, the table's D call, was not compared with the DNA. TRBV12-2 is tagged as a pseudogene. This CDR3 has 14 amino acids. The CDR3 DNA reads TGTGCAAGTACGTATAGGGGGCGAACTGAAAAACTGTTTTTT. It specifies CASTYRGRTEKLFF.

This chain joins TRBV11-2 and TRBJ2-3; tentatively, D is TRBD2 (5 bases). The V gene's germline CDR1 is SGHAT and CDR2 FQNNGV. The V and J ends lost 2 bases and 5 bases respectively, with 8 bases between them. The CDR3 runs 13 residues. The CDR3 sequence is CASSLFAGDTQYF. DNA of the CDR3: TGTGCCAGCAGCTTATTTGCGGGAGATACGCAGTATTTT.

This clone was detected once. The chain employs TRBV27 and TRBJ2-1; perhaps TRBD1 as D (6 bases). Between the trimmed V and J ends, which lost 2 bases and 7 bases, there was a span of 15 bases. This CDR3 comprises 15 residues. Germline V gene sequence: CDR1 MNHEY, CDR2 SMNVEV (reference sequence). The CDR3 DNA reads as TGTGCCAGCAGTTTACACAGGGTGGGACCAAATGAGCAGTTCTTC. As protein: CASSLHRVGPNEQFF.

The CDR3 region has the DNA TGTGCCAGTAGTATAGTAATGGGGGACTACGAGCAGTACTTC. Translated: CASSIVMGDYEQYF. The rearrangement links TRBV19 to TRBJ2-7; D is possibly TRBD1 or TRBD2 (5 bases each). CDR3 length: 14 amino acids. In germline, CDR1 is LNHDA, CDR2 SQIVND (reference sequence). Deletions cut 1 base from V and 3 bases from J, with 10 bases between.

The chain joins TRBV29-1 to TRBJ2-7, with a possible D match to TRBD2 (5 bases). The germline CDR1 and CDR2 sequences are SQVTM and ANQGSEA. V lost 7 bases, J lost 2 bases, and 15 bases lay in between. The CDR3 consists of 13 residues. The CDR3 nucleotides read TGCAGCGCCGCGGGTCCGGATACCTACGAGCAGTACTTC. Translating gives CSAAGPDTYEQYF.

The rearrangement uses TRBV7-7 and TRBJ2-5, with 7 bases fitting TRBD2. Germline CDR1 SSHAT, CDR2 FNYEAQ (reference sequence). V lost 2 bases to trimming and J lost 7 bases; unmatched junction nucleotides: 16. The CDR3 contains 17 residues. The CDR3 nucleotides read TGTGCCAGCAGCTTACTCTCGTCGGGGGGTATCAAGGGGACCCAGTACTTC. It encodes CASSLLSSGGIKGTQYF.

CDR3 sequence: CASGGRLGSPLHF. CDR3 DNA: TGTGCCAGTGGGGGGCGGCTAGGTTCACCCCTCCACTTT. The chain links TRBV19 to TRBJ1-6; TRBD1 is a possible D gene (6 bases). V was clipped by 8 bases and J by 9 bases, with 14 bases between them. The CDR3 length is 13 residues. Germline-derived CDR1 and CDR2 are LNHDA and SQIVND (reference sequence). Supplemented by reference TRBV19 and TRBJ1-6, the full variable domain reads DGGITQSPKYLFRKEGQNVTLSCEQNLNHDAMYWYRQDPGQGLRLIYYSQIVNDFQKGDIAEGYSVSREKKESFPLTVTSAQKNPTAFYLCASGGRLGSPLHFGNGTRLTVT.

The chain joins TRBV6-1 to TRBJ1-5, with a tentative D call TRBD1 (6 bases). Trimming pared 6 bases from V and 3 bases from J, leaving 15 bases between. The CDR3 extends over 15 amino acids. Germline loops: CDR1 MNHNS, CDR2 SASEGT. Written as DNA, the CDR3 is TGTGCCAGCAGGGGTAACCAGGGGTCCAATCAGCCCCAGCATTTT. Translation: CASRGNQGSNQPQHF.

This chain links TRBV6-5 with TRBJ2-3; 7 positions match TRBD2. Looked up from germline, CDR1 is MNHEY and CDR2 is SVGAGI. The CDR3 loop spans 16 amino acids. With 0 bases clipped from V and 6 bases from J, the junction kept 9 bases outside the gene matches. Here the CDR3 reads CASSYSGGGVWDTQYF. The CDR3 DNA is TGTGCCAGCAGTTACTCGGGGGGAGGGGTATGGGATACGCAGTATTTT.

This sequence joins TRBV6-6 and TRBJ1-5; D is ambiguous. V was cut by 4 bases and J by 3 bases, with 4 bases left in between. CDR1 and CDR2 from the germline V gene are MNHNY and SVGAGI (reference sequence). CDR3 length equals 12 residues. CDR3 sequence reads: CASSWDNQPQHF. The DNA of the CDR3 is TGTGCCAGCAGTTGGGACAATCAGCCCCAGCATTTT.

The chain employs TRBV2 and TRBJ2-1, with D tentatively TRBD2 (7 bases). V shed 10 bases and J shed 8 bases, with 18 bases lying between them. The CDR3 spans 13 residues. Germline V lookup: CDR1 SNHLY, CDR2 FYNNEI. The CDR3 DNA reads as TGTGCCAACTTCCCGGGGGGCCAGGATGAGCAGTTCTTC. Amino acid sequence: CANFPGGQDEQFF. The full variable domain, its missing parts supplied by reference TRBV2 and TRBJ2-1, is EPEVTQTPSHQVTQMGQEVILRCVPISNHLYFYWYRQILGQKVEFLVSFYNNEISEKSEIFDDQFSVERPDGSNFTLKIRSTKLEDSAMYFCANFPGGQDEQFFGPGTRLTVL.